The 28 T cell receptor beta chains presented below share a single source sample, sequenced in a study of technical replicates of blood from a few donors. Here immunoSEQ multiplex PCR was the method, and the copy in TCRdb shows in-frame clones only, minus some. The table has some 83,000 clones, approximately 92% seen once. The sequencing input was T cells isolated from PBMCs. The receptors stem from a human donor in good health.

The rearrangement links TRBV7-9 to TRBJ2-7; D may be TRBD1 (6 bases). V was clipped by 4 bases and J by 3 bases, with 19 bases between them. The CDR3 has 16 amino acids. CDR1 SEHNR and CDR2 FQNEAQ come from the germline V gene (reference sequence). The CDR3 coding sequence is TGTGCCAGCAGCTCAGGGAGACAGGTGGGGGACTACGAGCAGTACTTC. Translated: CASSSGRQVGDYEQYF.

This chain links TRBV29-1 with TRBJ2-2; 7 bases match TRBD1. Germline V lookup: CDR1 SQVTM, CDR2 ANQGSEA. CDR3 size: 15 residues. V dropped 7 bases and J dropped 3; count of bases not matched to a gene: 11. In DNA, the CDR3 is TGCAGCGCTAACATTGGGACAGAAGACACCGGGGAGCTGTTTTTT. It translates to CSANIGTEDTGELFF.

The chain employs TRBV5-1 and TRBJ2-1; 8 nucleotides line up with TRBD2. Germline values: CDR1 SGHRS, CDR2 YFSETQ. The CDR3 has 13 residues. V trimming: 1 base; J trimming: 9 bases; junction bases outside the gene matches: 3. The CDR3 DNA follows: TGCGCCAGCAGCTTGCGGGGGGGCCCTGAGCAGTTCTTC. The encoded protein is CASSLRGGPEQFF.

The chain joins TRBV10-1 to TRBJ1-2; no definite D call. The germline V and J ends were trimmed by 4 bases and 3 bases, with 9 bases remaining between them. CDR1 and CDR2 from the germline V gene are WNHNN and SYGVQD (reference sequence). The CDR3 runs to 13 residues. The CDR3 sequence: CASSASLHYGYTF. In nucleotides, the CDR3 is TGCGCCAGCAGTGCTTCCCTCCACTATGGCTACACCTTC.

This sequence joins TRBV28 and TRBJ1-2, with a possible D match to TRBD1 (5 bases). This CDR3 region has 15 residues. V gave up 2 bases and J gave up 1 base, with 11 bases separating them. The V gene's germline CDR1 is MDHEN and CDR2 SYDVKM. The chain's CDR3 is CASSLGGGINYGYTF. CDR3 nucleotides: TGTGCCAGCAGTTTAGGGGGAGGGATTAACTATGGCTACACCTTC.

The chain recombines TRBV30 with TRBJ2-7; no firm D call. V lost 2 bases, J lost 2 bases, and 10 bases lay in between. CDR1 and CDR2 (germline): GTSNPN, SVGIG (reference sequence). This CDR3 has 13 residues. CDR3 sequence reads: CAWSTGSTYEQYF. The CDR3 nucleotides read TGTGCCTGGAGTACCGGGTCCACCTACGAGCAGTACTTC.

The V call is TRBV10-1, the J call TRBJ2-1; 13 bases are shared with TRBD2. Germline V gene lookup returns CDR1 WNHNN and CDR2 SYGVQD (reference sequence). V lost 3 bases, J lost 8 bases, and 4 bases stayed unmatched. The CDR3 has 15 amino acids. The chain's CDR3 is CASSDGTSGIDEQFF. For the CDR3, the DNA is TGCGCCAGCAGTGATGGGACTAGCGGGATAGATGAGCAGTTCTTC.

This clone has just one count. The CDR3 reads CASSGGSSGASSYEQYF. The CDR3 coding sequence is TGTGCCAGCAGCGGAGGGAGTAGCGGGGCGAGCTCCTACGAGCAGTACTTC. V usage is TRBV2 and J usage is TRBJ2-7; 8 bases match TRBD2. The CDR3 loop spans 17 amino acids. With V trimmed by 6 bases and J by 0 bases, 13 bases remained unmatched. Germline V gene lookup returns CDR1 SNHLY and CDR2 FYNNEI. Drawing the rest from reference TRBV2 and TRBJ2-7, the complete variable domain is EPEVTQTPSHQVTQMGQEVILRCVPISNHLYFYWYRQILGQKVEFLVSFYNNEISEKSEIFDDQFSVERPDGSNFTLKIRSTKLEDSAMYFCASSGGSSGASSYEQYFGPGTRLTVT.

This rearrangement joins TRBV5-5 to TRBJ1-4; 8 nucleotides agree with TRBD1. Germline values: CDR1 SGHKS, CDR2 YYEKEE (reference sequence). The CDR3 spans 17 residues. The V and J ends lost 3 bases and 5 bases, in that order; junction bases with no gene match: 12. CDR3: CASSSEGQDALNEKLFF. The CDR3 DNA is TGTGCCAGCAGCTCGGAGGGACAGGACGCTCTGAATGAAAAACTGTTTTTT.

V gene TRBV7-9 combines with J gene TRBJ2-1; unclear D gene. The CDR3 loop spans 10 amino acids. Germline V gives CDR1 SEHNR, CDR2 FQNEAQ (reference sequence). V shed 3 bases and J shed 10 bases, with 4 bases lying between them. CDR3 in amino acids: CASSFQEQFF. The CDR3 DNA follows: TGTGCCAGCAGCTTCCAGGAGCAGTTCTTC.

The chain uses TRBV4-1 and TRBJ1-2; D not resolved. This CDR3 is 13 amino acids long. Trimming removed 5 bases at V and 8 bases at J, with 15 bases between. Germline lookup yields CDR1 MGHRA and CDR2 YSYEKL. Here the CDR3 reads CASSDLPTRGYTF. The CDR3, as DNA: TGCGCCAGCAGCGATTTACCGACGCGGGGCTACACCTTC.

This rearrangement joins TRBV19 to TRBJ1-4; a possible D gene is TRBD1 (5 bases). The V and J ends lost 3 bases and 4 bases respectively, with 9 bases between them. CDR1 is LNHDA and CDR2 is SQIVND in the germline V gene (reference sequence). The CDR3 is made up of 14 amino acids. This chain's CDR3 is CASSIGTNNEKLFF. Here the CDR3 DNA reads TGTGCCAGTAGTATCGGGACTAATAATGAAAAACTGTTTTTT.

The chain recombines TRBV19 with TRBJ1-6; D is uncertain. The ends were cut back, 10 bases at V and 5 bases at J, with 12 bases in the middle. This CDR3 comprises 13 residues. Germline V lookup: CDR1 LNHDA, CDR2 SQIVND (reference sequence). The CDR3 DNA reads TGTGCCACCAGACCGACTAATAATTCACCCCTCCACTTT. As protein: CATRPTNNSPLHF.

This rearrangement joins TRBV11-2 to TRBJ2-1; 12 nucleotides match TRBD2. In germline, CDR1 is SGHAT, CDR2 FQNNGV. The CDR3 is 19 residues long. J gave up 0 bases and V 0 bases, and 6 bases lay outside the gene matches. CDR3 DNA sequence: TGTGCCAGCAGCTTAGAGGCTAGCGGGAGGGATAGCTCCTACAATGAGCAGTTCTTC. This encodes CASSLEASGRDSSYNEQFF.

This clone was found once. The CDR3 protein is CASSFTGGSYNEQFF. CDR3 bases: TGTGCCAGCAGCTTTACCGGGGGGTCCTACAATGAGCAGTTCTTC. The V gene is TRBV7-6, the J gene TRBJ2-1, with 7 nucleotides matching TRBD2. Germline trimming cut 3 bases from V and 1 base from J; bases unmatched to any gene: 3. Germline V lookup: CDR1 SGHVS, CDR2 FNYEAQ. The CDR3 length is 15 residues. Full variable domain (outside the CDR3, taken from reference TRBV7-6 and TRBJ2-1): GAGVSQSPRYKVTKRGQDVALRCDPISGHVSLYWYRQALGQGPEFLTYFNYEAQQDKSGLPNDRFSAERPEGSISTLTIQRTEQRDSAMYRCASSFTGGSYNEQFFGPGTRLTVL.

V is TRBV5-3 and J is TRBJ2-7; D perhaps matches TRBD2 (6 bases). TRBV5-3 falls under the ORF class, with uncertain function. The germline V and J ends were trimmed by 8 bases and 5 bases, with 17 bases remaining between them. CDR3 length: 13 amino acids. The CDR3 DNA reads TGTGCCAGGCCTTGGGGGGAGTCCGACGAGCAGTACTTC. This codes for CARPWGESDEQYF.

The chain links TRBV28 to TRBJ2-1; maybe TRBD2 (6 bases). Germline V lookup: CDR1 MDHEN, CDR2 SYDVKM. V lost 4 bases and J lost 6, with 16 bases in between. The CDR3 extends over 15 amino acids. The CDR3 bases are TGTGCCAGCAGTTCAACCGGACTATGGGGCAATGAGCAGTTCTTC. Its translation is CASSSTGLWGNEQFF.

The CDR3 DNA reads TGTGCCAGCACTGGGGACAGGGAGGACTTTTACGAGCAGTACTTC. It is translated as CASTGDREDFYEQYF. V is TRBV2 and J is TRBJ2-7; TRBD1 aligns across 9 bases. The germline V gene encodes CDR1 SNHLY and CDR2 FYNNEI. The ends lost 7 bases at V and 4 bases at J; junction bases unmatched: 11. This CDR3 comprises 15 residues. The variable domain in full, completed from reference TRBV2 and TRBJ2-7, reads EPEVTQTPSHQVTQMGQEVILRCVPISNHLYFYWYRQILGQKVEFLVSFYNNEISEKSEIFDDQFSVERPDGSNFTLKIRSTKLEDSAMYFCASTGDREDFYEQYFGPGTRLTVT.

A single count supports this clone. The chain combines TRBV30 with TRBJ2-7; 10 bases map to TRBD1. The germline V gene encodes CDR1 GTSNPN and CDR2 SVGIG (reference sequence). The CDR3 has 17 amino acids. V was clipped by 1 base and J by 3 bases; unmatched bases: 12. The CDR3 DNA reads as TGTGCCTGGAGTGCCGGCCTCCGGGACAGGGGAGTCTACGAGCAGTACTTC. It encodes CAWSAGLRDRGVYEQYF. Supplemented by reference TRBV30 and TRBJ2-7, the full variable domain reads SQTIHQWPATLVQPVGSPLSLECTVEGTSNPNLYWYRQAAGRGLQLLFYSVGIGQISSEVPQNLSASRPQDRQFILSSKKLLLSDSGFYLCAWSAGLRDRGVYEQYFGPGTRLTVT.

The V call is TRBV9, the J call TRBJ2-3; D is undetermined. The CDR3 consists of 14 residues. Germline values: CDR1 SGDLS, CDR2 YYNGEE. Trimming pared 0 bases from V and 7 bases from J, leaving 12 bases between. The DNA of the CDR3 is TGTGCCAGCAGCGTAGCTAGTAGTTCCTATACGCAGTATTTT. Protein: CASSVASSSYTQYF.

The chain uses TRBV6-5 and TRBJ2-7; TRBD2 is a possible D gene (7 bases). The CDR3 runs 15 residues. The germline CDR1 and CDR2 sequences are MNHEY and SVGAGI. V was pared by 7 bases and J by 3 bases, with 19 bases between. The CDR3 protein is CASTLSGRGVYEQYF. The CDR3 bases are TGTGCCAGCACTCTCTCTGGGAGGGGGGTCTACGAGCAGTACTTC.

This clone came up a few times. The chain couples TRBV20-1 to TRBJ1-1; D ambiguous. The CDR3 sequence is 10 residues long. Germline CDR1 and CDR2: DFQATT and SNEGSKA (reference sequence). The CDR3 is CRGGHTEAFF. The DNA for the CDR3 is TGCAGGGGAGGGCACACTGAAGCTTTCTTT.

The gene calls are TRBV11-2 and TRBJ2-7, with D perhaps TRBD1 (6 bases). The V end was cut by 5 bases, the J end by 5 bases, with 19 bases between. There are 15 residues in the CDR3. Germline-derived CDR1 and CDR2 are SGHAT and FQNNGV. CDR3: CASSPIRDTPHEQYF. CDR3 nucleotides: TGTGCCAGCAGCCCGATCCGGGACACCCCACACGAGCAGTACTTC.

The chain is built from TRBV28 and TRBJ2-1; D perhaps matches TRBD2 (6 bases). Trimming left V 2 bases short and J 1 base short, with 12 bases between. Germline-derived CDR1 and CDR2 are MDHEN and SYDVKM. CDR3 length equals 16 residues. CDR3 loop: CASSLSGGPSYNEQFF. The CDR3 coding sequence is TGTGCCAGCAGTTTAAGCGGAGGGCCTTCCTACAATGAGCAGTTCTTC.

The chain carries TRBV11-2 and TRBJ1-4; perhaps TRBD1 as D (5 bases). Germline-derived CDR1 and CDR2 are SGHAT and FQNNGV. The ends were cut back, 4 bases at V and 6 bases at J, with 6 bases in the middle. This CDR3 comprises 12 residues. The CDR3 loop is CASSSTDEKLFF. DNA of the CDR3: TGTGCCAGCAGCTCGACAGATGAAAAACTGTTTTTT.

This rearrangement joins TRBV28 to TRBJ2-4; TRBD1 might be the D (6 bases). The CDR3 sequence is 16 residues long. Trimming removed 7 bases at V and 0 bases at J, with 16 bases between. The germline V gene encodes CDR1 MDHEN and CDR2 SYDVKM. CDR3 sequence: CASNSGDWVAKNIQYF. In DNA, the CDR3 is TGTGCCAGCAACTCAGGGGATTGGGTAGCCAAAAACATTCAGTACTTC.

This clone was counted once. In nucleotides, the CDR3 is TGTGCCATCACCTCGACTAACGTGAACACCGGGGAGCTGTTTTTT. Translated, it gives CAITSTNVNTGELFF. This sequence joins TRBV10-3 and TRBJ2-2, with TRBD2 as a possible D gene (5 bases). Germline loops: CDR1 ENHRY, CDR2 SYGVKD. Trimming took 7 bases from V and 1 from J, leaving 13 bases between them. The CDR3 runs 15 residues.

The rearrangement joins TRBV27 to TRBJ1-1; a weak D match, TRBD1 (6 bases). CDR1 MNHEY and CDR2 SMNVEV come from the germline V gene (reference sequence). V was shortened by 5 bases and J by 3 bases, with 16 bases between the two germline ends. The length of the CDR3 is 15 residues. The CDR3 loop is CASSPLRGADTEAFF. CDR3 sequence (DNA): TGTGCCAGCAGTCCCCTCCGGGGGGCGGACACTGAAGCTTTCTTT.